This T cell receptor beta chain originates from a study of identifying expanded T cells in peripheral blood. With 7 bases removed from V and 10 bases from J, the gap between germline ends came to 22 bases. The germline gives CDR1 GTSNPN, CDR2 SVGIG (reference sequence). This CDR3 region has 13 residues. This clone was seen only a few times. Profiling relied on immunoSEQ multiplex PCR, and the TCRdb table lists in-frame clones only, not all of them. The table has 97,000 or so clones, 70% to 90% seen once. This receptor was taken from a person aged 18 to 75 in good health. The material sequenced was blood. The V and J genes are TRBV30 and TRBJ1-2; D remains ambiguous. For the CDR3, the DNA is TGTGCCTCAACGGGGTTAGATTTGGCCATCTACACCTTC. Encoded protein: CASTGLDLAIYTF.